The 5 T cell receptor beta chains reported below all come from one sample, sequenced in a study of regulatory T cells in long-lasting Graves disease. Combining iRepertoire HTBI primers with Arm-PCR of CDR3 regions, the authors built TCR beta libraries. TCRdb re-called the multiplex PCR reads with MiXCR, one entry per CDR3 protein. The sample gives around 230,000 distinct CDR3 sequences, around 16% of which show up once; around 21% is in the top ten. Noted time point: newly diagnosed GD, antithyroid drugs for less than 3 months. After RNA was extracted from PBMCs, the TCR library was made from it. The material was peripheral blood mononuclear cells (PBMCs), obtained at new diagnosis, from a patient treated with antithyroid drugs. The receptors shown here come from a female donor with Graves disease.

The sample holds many counts of this clonotype. This chain connects TRBV5-6 to TRBJ2-3, with 9 bases fitting TRBD1. This CDR3 is built from 16 residues. The V segment lost 0 bases and the J segment 3 bases; nucleotides outside the gene matches: 5. Germline V lookup: CDR1 SGHDT, CDR2 YYEEEE. The CDR3 coding sequence is TGTGCCAGCAGCTTGGTGAGGGACAGGGCTACAGATACGCAGTATTTT. Its translation is CASSLVRDRATDTQYF.

This clonotype was detected many times. The chain employs TRBV24-1 and TRBJ2-5; possibly TRBD1 for D (5 bases). Germline V gene data show CDR1 as KGHDR and CDR2 as SFDVKD. The CDR3 length is 16 residues. V shed 3 bases and J shed 0 bases, with 13 bases lying between them. This CDR3 reads CATSDVRGTNQETQYF. In nucleotides, the CDR3 is TGTGCCACCAGTGATGTTAGGGGAACAAACCAAGAGACCCAGTACTTC.

This clonotype came up many times. V and J are TRBV7-3 and TRBJ2-2; D is unclear. Germline V gives CDR1 SGHTA, CDR2 FQGTGA. V shed 2 bases and J shed 6 bases, with 7 bases lying between them. This CDR3 has 13 amino acids. The CDR3 sequence is CASSLLAAGELFF. CDR3 DNA: TGTGCCAGCAGCTTACTGGCAGCCGGGGAGCTGTTTTTT.

The chain employs TRBV19 and TRBJ2-3, with D perhaps TRBD1 (5 bases). This CDR3 spans 15 amino acids. Germline lookup yields CDR1 LNHDA and CDR2 SQIVND (reference sequence). Trimming removed 7 bases from V and 0 bases from J, with 14 bases in between. DNA of the CDR3: TGTGCCAGTAATCCAACGACAGTTAGCACAGATACGCAGTATTTT. It codes for CASNPTTVSTDTQYF. The variable domain in full, completed from reference TRBV19 and TRBJ2-3, reads DGGITQSPKYLFRKEGQNVTLSCEQNLNHDAMYWYRQDPGQGLRLIYYSQIVNDFQKGDIAEGYSVSREKKESFPLTVTSAQKNPTAFYLCASNPTTVSTDTQYFGPGTRLTVL.

Many counts were recorded for this clonotype. The V gene is TRBV19, the J gene TRBJ1-4, with D perhaps matching TRBD1 (6 bases). From germline, CDR1 is LNHDA and CDR2 SQIVND (reference sequence). The V end was cut by 8 bases, the J end by 7 bases, with 17 bases between. The CDR3 is made up of 14 amino acids. The DNA of the CDR3 is TGTGCCAGTTGGGGGCAGGGCCTGGGTGAAAAACTGTTTTTT. It codes for CASWGQGLGEKLFF.